This T cell receptor (beta chain) is drawn from a study of identical twins. Findings and limits, study-wide: With abundant cord blood beta clonotypes, insertions were fewer; memory repertoires showed no such pattern. It was possible that invariant MAIT and iNKT cells partly confounded the zero-insertion analyses.

This clonotype was counted at least ten times. No antigen is known for it. A universal primer site was added by template switching, and unique molecular identifiers were carried by the cDNA. TCRdb reanalysed the 5' RACE reads using MiXCR and keeps one entry per CDR3 protein. The top ten hold more than 6% of the sample, which has hundreds of thousands of distinct CDR3 sequences, around an eighth seen once. Germline V gene data show CDR1 as LNHNV and CDR2 as YYDKDF (reference sequence). Trimming cost V 5 bases and J 5 bases, with 14 bases left between them. There are 14 residues in the CDR3. These data were likewise used in another study, on yellow fever vaccine responses in identical twins.

This TCR was recovered from a woman in her late teens or twenties in good health. The chain combines TRBV15 with TRBJ2-3; TRBD2 might be the D (6 bases). Specimen: CD8+ T cells sorted from blood. The CDR3 bases are TGTGCCACCAGCTCGATCGGAGGGAAAGATACGCAGTATTTT. It specifies CATSSIGGKDTQYF.